The clone carrying this TCR beta chain was picked up many times. In TCRdb, the reads were re-called with MiXCR into one record per CDR3 protein. Here the sample spans 200,000 to 250,000 distinct CDR3 sequences, more than 25% being singletons. This CDR3 region has 12 residues. Germline loops: CDR1 WSHSY, CDR2 SAAADI. Trimming cost V 10 bases and J 3 bases, with 9 bases left between them. The sample comes from a study of kidney transplant recipient with SARS-CoV-2 infection. Specimen: a blood sample, collected at baseline and on roughly day 110 from a kidney transplant recipient. This rearrangement joins TRBV10-2 to TRBJ2-2; D not certain. This TCR derives from a male patient aged 30 to 40 who had COVID-19 and was a kidney transplant recipient. Some T cells may possibly be graft donor cells. In DNA, the CDR3 is TGCGCCACCGACGGTGACACCGGGGAGCTGTTTTTT. It translates to CATDGDTGELFF.